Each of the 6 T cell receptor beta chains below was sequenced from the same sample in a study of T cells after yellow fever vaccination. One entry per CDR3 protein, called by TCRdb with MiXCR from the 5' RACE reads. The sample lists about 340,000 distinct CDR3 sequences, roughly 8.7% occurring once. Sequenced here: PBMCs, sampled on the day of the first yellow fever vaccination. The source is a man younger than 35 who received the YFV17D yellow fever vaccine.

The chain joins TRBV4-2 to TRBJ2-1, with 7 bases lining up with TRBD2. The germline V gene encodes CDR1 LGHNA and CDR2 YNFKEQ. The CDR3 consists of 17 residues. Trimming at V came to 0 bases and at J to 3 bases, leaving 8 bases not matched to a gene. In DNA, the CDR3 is TGTGCCAGCAGCCAAGATGAAAGGAGCGGGGTCTACAATGAGCAGTTCTTC. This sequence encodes CASSQDERSGVYNEQFF.

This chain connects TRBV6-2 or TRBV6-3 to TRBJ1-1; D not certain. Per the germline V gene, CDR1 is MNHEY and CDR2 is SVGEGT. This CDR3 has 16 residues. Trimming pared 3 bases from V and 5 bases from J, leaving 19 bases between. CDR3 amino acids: CASSYTSVGFYTEAFF. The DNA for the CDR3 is TGTGCCAGCAGTTATACGTCGGTGGGGTTTTATACTGAAGCTTTCTTT.

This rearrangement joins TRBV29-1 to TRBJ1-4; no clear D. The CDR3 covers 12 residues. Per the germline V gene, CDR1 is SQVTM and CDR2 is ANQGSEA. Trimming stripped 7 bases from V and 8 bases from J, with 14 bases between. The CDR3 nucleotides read TGCAGCGCCCGTGCGGACGGGGAAAAACTGTTTTTT. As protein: CSARADGEKLFF.

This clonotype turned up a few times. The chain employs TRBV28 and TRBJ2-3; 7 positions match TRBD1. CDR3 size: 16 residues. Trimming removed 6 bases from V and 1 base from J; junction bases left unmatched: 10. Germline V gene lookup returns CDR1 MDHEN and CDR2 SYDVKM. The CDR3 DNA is TGTGCCAGCAGAACCGGACAGGCTATAGGCACAGATACGCAGTATTTT. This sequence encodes CASRTGQAIGTDTQYF. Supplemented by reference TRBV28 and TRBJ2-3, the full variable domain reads DVKVTQSSRYLVKRTGEKVFLECVQDMDHENMFWYRQDPGLGLRLIYFSYDVKMKEKGDIPEGYSVSREKKERFSLILESASTNQTSMYLCASRTGQAIGTDTQYFGPGTRLTVL.

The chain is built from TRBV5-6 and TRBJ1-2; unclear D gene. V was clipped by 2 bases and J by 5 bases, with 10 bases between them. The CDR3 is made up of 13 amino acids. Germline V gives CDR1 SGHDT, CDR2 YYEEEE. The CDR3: CASSLREPYGYTF. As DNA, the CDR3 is TGTGCCAGCAGCTTAAGGGAACCGTATGGCTACACCTTC.

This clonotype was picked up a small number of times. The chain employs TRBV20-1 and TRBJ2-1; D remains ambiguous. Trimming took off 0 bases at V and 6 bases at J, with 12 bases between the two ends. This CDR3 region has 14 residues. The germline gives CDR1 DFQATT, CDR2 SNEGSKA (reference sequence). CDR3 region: CSARDLRAGNEQFF. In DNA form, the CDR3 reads TGCAGTGCTAGAGATCTTCGGGCCGGCAATGAGCAGTTCTTC.